This is a list of T cell receptor beta chains from one sample in a study of blood T cell repertoires in COVID-19. The assay was immunoSEQ multiplex PCR, and TCRdb's table has in-frame clones only and misses some. The sample carries around 160,000 clones, 65% to 90% recorded once. The sequencing input was peripheral blood. These TCRs come from a man aged 55 to 69 with acute or convalescent COVID-19. CDR3s include the opening cysteine and the closing phenylalanine or tryptophan. Each record gives: D gene, J gene, clone size, V gene, CDR3 protein, CDR3 DNA. A D gene is named only where the DNA matches it firmly. Part of the rows lack a size; the others show once, few, many or a class for expanded clones.

. TRBJ1-1 . TRBV28 CASSTRQGGTVNTEAFF TGTGCCAGCAGTACTCGACAAGGGGGAACCGTGAACACTGAAGCTTTCTTT
. TRBJ2-1 . TRBV5-4 CASSWDTNEQFF TGTGCCAGCAGCTGGGACACCAATGAGCAGTTCTTC
TRBD1 TRBJ1-2 . TRBV5-4 CASSLDRANYGYTF TGTGCCAGCAGCTTAGACAGGGCCAACTATGGCTACACCTTC
. TRBJ1-4 . TRBV19 CASRAGAYATNEKLFF TGTGCCAGTAGGGCGGGGGCCTATGCAACTAATGAAAAACTGTTTTTT
. TRBJ2-7 . TRBV29-1 CSATTGGAYEQYF TGCAGCGCAACCACAGGGGGGGCCTACGAGCAGTACTTC
. TRBJ1-6 . TRBV7-8 CASTPGSRQLNSPLHF TGTGCCAGCACCCCCGGCTCGCGGCAACTTAATTCACCCCTCCACTTT
. TRBJ1-2 . TRBV5-1 CASSLLGASGYTF TGCGCCAGCAGCTTGTTGGGGGCGAGTGGCTACACCTTC
. TRBJ2-2 . TRBV9 CASSPPPGVSPTGELFF TGTGCCAGCAGCCCACCCCCGGGAGTCTCACCCACCGGGGAGCTGTTTTTT
TRBD1 TRBJ1-1 few TRBV14 CASSQDAGGLGPNTEAFF TGTGCCAGCAGCCAAGACGCAGGGGGCTTGGGTCCGAACACTGAAGCTTTCTTT
. TRBJ1-2 . TRBV30 CAWSVGQQYGYTF TGTGCCTGGAGTGTGGGGCAGCAGTATGGCTACACCTTC
TRBD1 TRBJ1-1 once TRBV19 CASSLNRGGNTEAFF TGTGCCAGTAGTCTGAACAGGGGAGGGAACACTGAAGCTTTCTTT
TRBD1 TRBJ2-2 . TRBV6-1 CASSEPATGDLIVGELFF TGTGCCAGCAGTGAGCCAGCGACAGGGGATTTAATTGTCGGGGAGCTGTTTTTT
. TRBJ1-3 . TRBV2 CASSPGLGNTIYF TGTGCCAGCAGCCCGGGTCTTGGAAACACCATATATTTT
TRBD2 TRBJ2-7 . TRBV28 CASSLRIAGGEYEQYF TGTGCCAGCAGTTTAAGGATAGCGGGAGGGGAGTACGAGCAGTACTTC
TRBD1 TRBJ1-4 many TRBV7-9 CASSPNRGGDEKLFF TGTGCCAGCAGCCCCAACAGGGGCGGCGATGAAAAACTGTTTTTT
TRBD1 TRBJ1-5 . TRBV18 CASSPSTGFGQPQHF TGTGCCAGCTCACCTTCGACAGGGTTCGGTCAGCCCCAGCATTTT
TRBD2 TRBJ2-7 . TRBV18 CASSPGLAASYEQYF TGTGCCAGCTCACCCGGACTAGCGGCCTCCTACGAGCAGTACTTC
. TRBJ2-5 . TRBV28 CASSRTGSSGETQYF TGTGCCAGCAGCCGAACAGGGTCGAGCGGAGAGACCCAGTACTTC
. TRBJ1-2 . TRBV2 CASSLDRFRGYTF TGTGCCAGCAGCCTCGACAGGTTTAGAGGCTACACCTTC
. TRBJ2-1 . TRBV5-4 CASSPAGFHEQFF TGTGCCAGCAGTCCCGCGGGGTTCCATGAGCAGTTCTTC
. TRBJ2-7 . TRBV28 CASSLRSGTFQLSF TGTGCCAGCAGTCTCCGCAGCGGCACTTTCCAACTGAGTTTC
. TRBJ1-2 . TRBV5-1 CASRTGGARYGYTF TGCGCCAGCCGGACGGGGGGGGCTCGGTATGGCTACACCTTC